The clone carrying this T cell receptor (beta chain) came up a few times. Its antigen is currently unknown. This sample was included in a study of T-cell memory formation after mild COVID-19. This CDR3 spans 14 amino acids. Germline lookup yields CDR1 SGHTA and CDR2 FQGNSA. J lost 4 bases, V lost 8 bases, and 9 bases had no gene match. MiXCR was run by TCRdb on the 5' RACE reads, yielding one entry per CDR3 protein. Counted here are 340,000 or so distinct CDR3 sequences, 10% to 15% occurring once; the ten biggest clones make up about a fifth. Regarding the study as a whole: Among clones contracting day 15 to 85, CD4/CD8 was balanced, whereas later expanders leaned CD4+. A subset of responding clones appeared in pre-infection memory, suggesting cross-reactive memory joined.

The source material was PBMCs or a T cell subset sorted from them (not recorded which). The J gene is TRBJ1-2, the V gene TRBV7-2; TRBD1 agrees at 8 bases. The TCR sequence derives from a man aged 18 to 29 who had mild COVID-19 (a few samples of this study predate the infection). Cell type and time point are not known. CDR3 sequence: CASGFGQGAYGYTF. Written as DNA, the CDR3 is TGTGCCAGCGGATTCGGACAGGGAGCCTATGGCTACACCTTC.